The clone carrying this TCR beta chain has only a few counts. As yet, its antigen is unknown. Exclusion criteria comprised other autoimmune diseases, uncontrolled infections, pregnancy or lactation in patients. The sample belongs to a study of Graves' ophthalmopathy and Graves' hyperthyroidism. Overall study context: The authors defined stable hyperthyroidism as no ophthalmopathy within 18 months of follow-up. Study results and limitations: Blood samples also showed most expanded thyroid clonotypes exceeding 0.001 frequency.

Investigators amplified TCR beta CDR3 regions from RNA transcripts. In the first round, RT-PCR was carried out with HTBI primers, and a multiplex PCR formed the second round. TCRdb reprocessed the multiplex PCR reads via MiXCR and lists one record per CDR3 protein. Of roughly 1.1 million distinct CDR3 sequences listed, 36% are singletons. Trimming cost V 4 bases and J 0 bases; bases outside gene matches: 12. Germline lookup yields CDR1 SGHVS and CDR2 FQNEAQ. The CDR3 is 19 amino acids. The source of this sequence is an adult man with Graves' hyperthyroidism. This chain connects TRBV7-8 to TRBJ2-2; 9 bases line up with TRBD1. Sequencing was carried out using peripheral blood or thyroid tissue (not recorded which). CDR3 loop: CASSSLRDRDLANTGELFF. The CDR3 DNA sequence: TGTGCCAGCAGCTCACTGCGGGACAGGGACCTAGCGAACACCGGGGAGCTGTTTTTT.